The 6 T cell receptor beta chains listed next were all sequenced from one sample in a study of T cell clones after liver transplantation. TCRdb's copy holds only in-frame clones and misses some; the assay was immunoSEQ multiplex PCR. The table includes about 76,000 clones, 83% detected once. The sample here was CD4+ T cells from blood, taken at the 22-month timepoint. All receptors come from a human patient who received a liver transplant. The T cells may come from the graft donor.

This clone was found once. The chain carries TRBV29-1 and TRBJ2-3; possible D gene TRBD2, 6 bases. V dropped 4 bases and J dropped 2 bases, with 13 bases sitting between them. The CDR3 has 14 amino acids. CDR1 and CDR2 (germline): SQVTM, ANQGSEA. The CDR3 nucleotides are TGCAGCGTTGTGGAGGGGTTAGCCACAGATACGCAGTATTTT. The encoded protein is CSVVEGLATDTQYF.

Only a few counts were recorded for this clone. The V call is TRBV11-3, the J call TRBJ2-3; 8 nucleotides align to TRBD2. Germline-derived CDR1 and CDR2 are SGHNT and YENEEA. This CDR3 is built from 15 residues. With 1 base clipped from V and 0 bases from J, the junction kept 0 bases outside the gene matches. CDR3 amino acids: CASSLAGGSTDTQYF. In DNA form, the CDR3 reads TGTGCCAGCAGCTTAGCGGGAGGGAGCACAGATACGCAGTATTTT.

The chain has TRBV30 and TRBJ1-5; D not certain. V was shortened by 4 bases and J by 6 bases, with 13 bases between the two germline ends. Germline lookup yields CDR1 GTSNPN and CDR2 SVGIG (reference sequence). There are 13 residues in the CDR3. The DNA for the CDR3 is TGTGCCTGGAATTTGTCCCCCGGTCAGCCCCAGCATTTT. This gives the protein CAWNLSPGQPQHF.

The V and J genes are TRBV7-2 and TRBJ2-1; 11 bases match TRBD2. The CDR3 covers 13 residues. V shed 2 bases, J shed 10 bases, and the junction held 1 base outside the gene matches. The germline V gene encodes CDR1 SGHTA and CDR2 FQGNSA. This CDR3 reads CASSLRLAGEQFF. The CDR3 DNA is TGTGCCAGCAGCTTAAGACTAGCGGGAGAGCAGTTCTTC.

The chain joins TRBV27 to TRBJ1-6, with D perhaps TRBD1 (5 bases). The length of the CDR3 is 16 residues. The V and J ends lost 0 bases and 7 bases respectively, with 13 bases between them. Germline V gene sequence: CDR1 MNHEY, CDR2 SMNVEV (reference sequence). CDR3 loop: CASSLSRTRENSPLHF. The CDR3 nucleotides are TGTGCCAGCAGTTTATCTAGGACAAGAGAGAATTCACCCCTCCACTTT.

This chain joins TRBV2 and TRBJ1-4, with D possibly matching TRBD1 (6 bases). CDR1 and CDR2 (germline): SNHLY, FYNNEI. Trimming took off 6 bases at V and 5 bases at J, with 10 bases between the two ends. This CDR3 is built from 13 residues. CDR3: CASRRTENEKLFF. The DNA for the CDR3 is TGTGCCAGCAGACGGACAGAAAATGAAAAACTGTTTTTT.